Presented here are 16 T cell receptor beta chains from one specimen sequenced in a study of regulatory T cells in long-lasting Graves disease. Both iRepertoire HTBI primers and Arm-PCR of CDR3 regions were used to build the TCR beta libraries. TCRdb re-called the multiplex PCR reads with MiXCR, one entry per CDR3 protein. This sample carries 400,000 to 500,000 distinct CDR3 sequences, 15% to 20% of them seen once, and the ten largest clones take less than 30%. Time point of the sample: newly diagnosed GD, antithyroid drugs for less than 3 months. RNA from PBMCs was the source of the TCR library. Another study also made use of these data, one on T cells in Graves' hyperthyroidism and ophthalmopathy.

Sequencing used peripheral blood mononuclear cells (PBMCs), obtained at new diagnosis, from a patient treated with antithyroid drugs. Source of these receptors: a woman aged 18-30 years with Graves disease.

A few counts support this clonotype. The chain combines TRBV10-2 with TRBJ2-7; D is unresolved. The CDR3 has 14 amino acids. Germline V gene data show CDR1 as WSHSY and CDR2 as SAAADI. V was trimmed by 4 bases and J by 0 bases, leaving 10 bases between them. The DNA for the CDR3 is TGCGCCAGCAGTGTTGTCTCGAGCTCCTACGAGCAGTACTTC. As protein: CASSVVSSSYEQYF.

This chain links TRBV6-2 or TRBV6-3 with TRBJ2-1; the match to TRBD1 covers 10 bases. CDR3 size: 14 residues. V lost 8 bases to trimming and J lost 5 bases; unmatched junction nucleotides: 6. Germline lookup yields CDR1 MNHEY and CDR2 SVGEGT. The CDR3 nucleotides read TGTGCCAGCCGTGGGACAGGGGTTCACAATGAGCAGTTCTTC. This codes for CASRGTGVHNEQFF.

This chain connects TRBV7-3 to TRBJ2-3; D possibly corresponds to TRBD2 (6 bases). The V gene's germline CDR1 is SGHTA and CDR2 FQGTGA. The V gene lost 1 base and the J gene lost 3 bases, with 14 bases spanning the gap. CDR3 length: 16 amino acids. The CDR3 coding sequence is TGTGCCAGCAGCTTAATGGTCGGGAGCGGAACAGATACGCAGTATTTT. Translated, it gives CASSLMVGSGTDTQYF.

This clonotype was observed at least ten times. This chain uses TRBV3-1 with TRBJ2-2, with a tentative D call TRBD2 (5 bases). V lost 3 bases and J lost 4, with 18 bases in between. Germline values: CDR1 LGHDT, CDR2 YNNKEL (reference sequence). The CDR3 contains 17 residues. The CDR3 loop reads CASSQMPDSAFTGELFF. As DNA, the CDR3 is TGTGCCAGCAGCCAGATGCCGGACTCGGCCTTCACCGGGGAGCTGTTTTTT. The whole variable domain, filled in from reference TRBV3-1 and TRBJ2-2, reads DTAVSQTPKYLVTQMGNDKSIKCEQNLGHDTMYWYKQDSKKFLKIMFSYNNKELIINETVPNRFSPKSPDKAHLNLHINSLELGDSAVYFCASSQMPDSAFTGELFFGEGSRLTVL.

Ten or more counts support this clonotype. The rearrangement uses TRBV7-8 and TRBJ2-3, with 10 bases aligning to TRBD1. Trimming took 3 bases from V and 5 from J; bases not matched to a gene: 5. The CDR3 runs 15 residues. Germline V lookup: CDR1 SGHVS, CDR2 FQNEAQ. In DNA form, the CDR3 reads TGTGCCAGCAGCTTCGACAGGGGGCTGGAAGATACGCAGTATTTT. Encoded protein: CASSFDRGLEDTQYF. Together with reference TRBV7-8 and TRBJ2-3, the CDR3 gives the full variable domain: GAGVSQSPRYKVAKRGQDVALRCDPISGHVSLFWYQQALGQGPEFLTYFQNEAQLDKSGLPSDRFFAERPEGSVSTLKIQRTQQEDSAVYLCASSFDRGLEDTQYFGPGTRLTVL.

This clonotype was observed a handful of times. The chain joins TRBV7-2 to TRBJ1-4, with TRBD1 as a possible D gene (5 bases). The V end lost 2 bases, the J end lost 2 bases, and 6 bases lay between the germline ends. Germline V gene data show CDR1 as SGHTA and CDR2 as FQGNSA. CDR3 size: 14 residues. The CDR3 loop is CASSLRDTNEKLFF. In nucleotides, the CDR3 is TGTGCCAGCAGCTTACGGGACACTAATGAAAAACTGTTTTTT.

This clonotype was seen at least ten times. This chain joins TRBV27 and TRBJ1-1; 7 bases line up with TRBD1. This CDR3 contains 16 residues. Germline V lookup: CDR1 MNHEY, CDR2 SMNVEV (reference sequence). V trimming: 5 bases; J trimming: 1 base; junction bases outside the gene matches: 10. The CDR3 loop reads CASSLGQVLRNTEAFF. As DNA, the CDR3 is TGTGCCAGCAGTCTCGGACAGGTTCTTCGGAACACTGAAGCTTTCTTT.

The chain combines TRBV27 with TRBJ2-3; D is possibly TRBD2 (6 bases). This CDR3 is built from 17 residues. V lost 2 bases, J lost 5 bases, and 20 bases lay in between. Germline V gene sequence: CDR1 MNHEY, CDR2 SMNVEV (reference sequence). The CDR3 DNA is TGTGCCAGCAGTTTAACCCCCCCCCGGGACTGGGAAGATACGCAGTATTTT. This gives the protein CASSLTPPRDWEDTQYF.

V is TRBV4-3 and J is TRBJ2-4; no clear D gene. CDR3 length: 14 amino acids. Germline V gene data show CDR1 as LGHNA and CDR2 as YSLEER. V was clipped by 0 bases and J by 13 bases, with 16 bases between them. The CDR3 nucleotides read TGCGCCAGCAGCCAAGAAGGAGTCGATAATGAGCAGTACTTC. Protein product: CASSQEGVDNEQYF.

This clonotype came up many times. The chain employs TRBV11-2 and TRBJ2-2, with D hard to call. Germline V lookup: CDR1 SGHAT, CDR2 FQNNGV. The V and J ends lost 5 bases and 4 bases respectively, with 14 bases between them. The CDR3 sequence is 15 residues long. The CDR3 is CASSIIPGTTGELFF. In DNA form, the CDR3 reads TGTGCCAGCAGCATAATACCAGGAACCACCGGGGAGCTGTTTTTT.

This clonotype was recorded a few times. J is TRBJ1-1 and V is TRBV3-1, with D possibly being TRBD1 (5 bases). V was shortened by 3 bases and J by 1 base, with 12 bases between the two germline ends. The length of the CDR3 is 15 residues. Germline-derived CDR1 and CDR2 are LGHDT and YNNKEL (reference sequence). The DNA of the CDR3 is TGTGCCAGCAGCCATCCTGACAGCCCGAACACTGAAGCTTTCTTT. It translates to CASSHPDSPNTEAFF.

This clonotype was seen a few times. CDR3 in DNA: TGTGCCAGCAGCCCCGAGACAGGGGGCGCGGGTGAGCAGTACTTC. It specifies CASSPETGGAGEQYF. The chain has TRBV6-1 and TRBJ2-7; 10 bases are a match to TRBD1. CDR1 and CDR2 from the germline V gene are MNHNS and SASEGT. The CDR3 has 15 amino acids. J gave up 7 bases and V 6 bases, and 12 bases lay outside the gene matches.

The J gene is TRBJ2-2, the V gene TRBV11-2; 7 nucleotides agree with TRBD2. Germline V gene data show CDR1 as SGHAT and CDR2 as FQNNGV. The J segment lost 6 bases and the V segment lost 6 bases, leaving 13 bases of the junction unmatched. The CDR3 consists of 16 residues. The CDR3 DNA is TGTGCCAGCAGTTTCATCACTAGCGCCGGGGCCGGGGAGCTGTTTTTT. It is translated as CASSFITSAGAGELFF.

The table lists this clonotype with many counts. This sequence joins TRBV20-1 and TRBJ2-5, with TRBD1 matching 9 bases. V gave up 6 bases and J gave up 3 bases; unmatched junction bases: 8. The germline gives CDR1 DFQATT, CDR2 SNEGSKA (reference sequence). This CDR3 contains 14 residues. The CDR3 spells CSAPRDRVKETQYF. CDR3 coding DNA: TGCAGTGCCCCTAGGGACAGGGTAAAAGAGACCCAGTACTTC.

The V gene is TRBV25-1, the J gene TRBJ2-3; TRBD2 might be the D (6 bases). Germline V gene lookup returns CDR1 MGHDK and CDR2 SYGVNS. Trimming cost V 2 bases and J 1 base, with 13 bases left between them. The CDR3 loop spans 16 amino acids. CDR3 sequence: CASSEGWGLRTDTQYF. The CDR3 bases are TGTGCCAGCAGTGAAGGTTGGGGACTCCGCACAGATACGCAGTATTTT.

This clonotype has a count of ten or more. The V and J genes are TRBV20-1 and TRBJ2-3; no firm D call. V was shortened by 0 bases and J by 2 bases, with 12 bases between the two germline ends. The CDR3 covers 15 residues. Germline assignment: CDR1 DFQATT and CDR2 SNEGSKA (reference sequence). The CDR3 DNA sequence: TGCAGTGCTAGAGAATTAGGAGAAACCACAGATACGCAGTATTTT. This translates into CSARELGETTDTQYF.